These T cell receptor beta chains were read from a single sample in a study of Ad26.COV2.S vaccination and SARS-CoV-2 variants. Using immunoSEQ multiplex PCR, the repertoire was profiled, and TCRdb retains in-frame clones only, with some absent. The profile covers more than 400,000 clones, with 80% to 95% appearing a single time and 4.3% taken by the ten largest. The specimen comprised peripheral blood, sampled in a trial of Ad26.COV2.S vaccine versus placebo. All receptors derive from a person between 18 and 60 years old who received the Ad26.COV2.S COVID-19 vaccine or a placebo. Both conserved end residues are part of each CDR3. Fields, in order: V gene, D gene, J gene, clone size, CDR3 DNA, CDR3 protein. The D gene is left open where the match is weak. Some rows mark clone size as missing; the rest say once, few, many or name a class of expanded clone.

TRBV18,.,TRBJ2-1,.,TGTGCCAGCTCAGCTAGCTTGGACAATGAGCAGTTCTTC,CASSASLDNEQFF
TRBV19,TRBD1,TRBJ2-7,.,TGTGCCAGTAGTGCCCCTTCGGGGACAGTAGCCTACGAGCAGTACTTC,CASSAPSGTVAYEQYF
TRBV19,.,TRBJ1-4,.,TGTGCCAGTAGTGGCCAGGGGATTAATGAAAAACTGTTTTTT,CASSGQGINEKLFF
TRBV27,.,TRBJ2-1,.,TGTGCCAGCAGCCCTAGGGCCGGGGCTTCCTACAATGAGCAGTTCTTC,CASSPRAGASYNEQFF
TRBV19,.,TRBJ1-6,few,TGTGCCAGTAGGGACAGTGCTTTATGGACTTCGCCCCTCCACTTT,CASRDSALWTSPLHF
TRBV7-2,TRBD1,TRBJ2-7,once,TGTGCCAGCCAGGGGGCAAGGTACGAGCAGTACTTC,CASQGARYEQYF
TRBV9,.,TRBJ2-1,.,TGTGCCAGCCCTAGGAAGGGAGATCATAGCTCCTACAATGAGCAGTTCTTC,CASPRKGDHSSYNEQFF
TRBV18,TRBD1,TRBJ2-7,.,TGTGCCAGCTCACCTCAGGGGGACGACGAGCAGTACTTC,CASSPQGDDEQYF
TRBV5-1,.,TRBJ2-7,once,TGCGCCAGCAGCTTGGGGACCAAGAGCTCCTACGAGCAGTACTTC,CASSLGTKSSYEQYF
TRBV7-2,.,TRBJ1-4,once,TGTGCCAGCAGCTTGTCCAGGCATAATGAAAAACTGTTTTTT,CASSLSRHNEKLFF
TRBV29-1,.,TRBJ2-5,.,TGCAGCGTTGTATCGGGCGGAGCGCAAGAGACCCAGTACTTC,CSVVSGGAQETQYF
TRBV27,TRBD1,TRBJ2-5,.,TGTGCCAGCAGTCTACAGGGGGAAGAGACCCAGTACTTC,CASSLQGEETQYF
TRBV18,TRBD1,TRBJ1-3,.,TGTGCCAGCTCACCACTCATGACAGGGACCTCTGGAAACACCATATATTTT,CASSPLMTGTSGNTIYF
TRBV7-6,.,TRBJ2-5,.,TGTGCCAGCAGCTCCTCGGTTCGGGCTCTCCAAGAGACCCAGTACTTC,CASSSSVRALQETQYF
TRBV4-1,TRBD2,TRBJ2-3,.,TGCGCCAGCAGCCAAGTGGACGGGAGGGCAGATACGCAGTATTTT,CASSQVDGRADTQYF
TRBV25-1,.,TRBJ2-3,.,TGTGCCAGCAGTGAAGTTGGCCAGGGAGCGGATACGCAGTATTTT,CASSEVGQGADTQYF
TRBV30,.,TRBJ2-1,.,TGTGCCTGGAGTGTACATGGGGACAATGAGCAGTTCTTC,CAWSVHGDNEQFF
TRBV12-3/TRBV12-4,.,TRBJ2-1,once,TGTGCCAGCAGTGAGAGCTCAAATGAGCAGTTCTTC,CASSESSNEQFF
TRBV5-8,TRBD1,TRBJ1-5,.,TGTGCCAGCACACGACAGGGGGTTTTTAGCAATCAGCCCCAGCATTTT,CASTRQGVFSNQPQHF
TRBV5-1,TRBD1,TRBJ2-5,.,TGCGCCAGCAGCTTGCGAGGACAGGGATTACAAGAGACCCAGTACTTC,CASSLRGQGLQETQYF
TRBV6-1,.,TRBJ1-5,.,TGTGCCAGCAGTGAAGCCCCCAGGGATCAGCCCCAGCATTTT,CASSEAPRDQPQHF
TRBV6-6,.,TRBJ1-5,.,TGTGCCAGCAGTTACTGGGACACTAGCAATCAGCCCCAGCATTTT,CASSYWDTSNQPQHF
TRBV19,.,TRBJ1-2,once,TGTGCCAGTAACCGGGGGATAGGAGAGCCCTATGGCTACACCTTC,CASNRGIGEPYGYTF
TRBV5-6,TRBD1,TRBJ1-1,.,TGTGCCAGCAGCTTGGTAGGGGCGACAGGGGACATGAACACTGAAGCTTTCTTT,CASSLVGATGDMNTEAFF
TRBV28,TRBD2,TRBJ2-5,once,TGTGCCAGCAGTTTTACTCCGACTAGCGGGAGTGGGGAGACCCAGTACTTC,CASSFTPTSGSGETQYF
TRBV9,.,TRBJ2-7,.,TGTGCCAGCAGCGTAGGGGACAACTCCTACGAGCAGTACTTC,CASSVGDNSYEQYF
TRBV28,.,TRBJ2-7,.,TGTGCCAGCAGTCCTAGCAGTGTCCGGAAGTACTACGAGCAGTACTTC,CASSPSSVRKYYEQYF
TRBV5-5,.,TRBJ2-3,.,TGTGCCAGCAGCTTGGGGCCGTTCGGGGGCGCAGATACGCAGTATTTT,CASSLGPFGGADTQYF
TRBV15,.,TRBJ2-1,.,TGTGCCACCAGCAGAGAGTTATCGGGACTGGGTGAGCAGTTCTTC,CATSRELSGLGEQFF
TRBV7-9,.,TRBJ2-1,.,TGTGCCAGCAGCCCCCGGGGAGCGGGCTACTACAATGAGCAGTTCTTC,CASSPRGAGYYNEQFF
TRBV28,TRBD1,TRBJ1-6,.,TGTGCCAGCAGTTTCTCAGACAGGGATAATTCACCCCTCCACTTT,CASSFSDRDNSPLHF
TRBV12-3/TRBV12-4,TRBD2,TRBJ2-1,.,TGTGCCAGCACCGGACTAGCGGGAAATGAGCAGTTCTTC,CASTGLAGNEQFF
TRBV5-5,.,TRBJ2-3,.,TGTGCCAGCAGCTTCATCGGTCCCACCTCACCGCCAGATACGCAGTATTTT,CASSFIGPTSPPDTQYF
TRBV30,TRBD1,TRBJ1-1,.,TGTGCCTGGAGTGTACGCGACAGGGGTAACACTGAAGCTTTCTTT,CAWSVRDRGNTEAFF
TRBV5-6,.,TRBJ1-2,.,TGTGCCAGCAGCTTCAAACAGACAAACTATGGCTACACCTTC,CASSFKQTNYGYTF
TRBV7-9,.,TRBJ2-1,.,TGTGCCAGCAGCTTAGGGCACCTATATTATACGGTGTACAATGAGCAGTTCTTC,CASSLGHLYYTVYNEQFF
TRBV11-1,.,TRBJ1-1,.,TGTGCCAGCAGCTCCAATCCGGGGGGAACTGAAGCTTTCTTT,CASSSNPGGTEAFF
TRBV3-1/TRBV3-2,TRBD1,TRBJ2-5,.,TGTGCCAGCAGCCCCAACAGGGGAGAGACCCAGTACTTC,CASSPNRGETQYF
TRBV19,TRBD2,TRBJ2-3,.,TGTGCCAGCAGACTAGCGGGAGATACGCAGTATTTT,CASRLAGDTQYF
TRBV4-3,.,TRBJ2-7,.,TGCGCCAGCAGCCGCGGGCAGGTAGACTACGAGCAGTACTTC,CASSRGQVDYEQYF
TRBV30,.,TRBJ2-1,.,TGTGCCTGGAGTCATAGGGAATACAATGAGCAGTTCTTC,CAWSHREYNEQFF
TRBV28,.,TRBJ1-2,few,TGTGCCAGCAGTTTCGTCGGTGGCTACACCTTC,CASSFVGGYTF
TRBV28,.,TRBJ2-7,.,TGTGCCAGCAGCCCCCGGGGCCACGAGCAGTACTTC,CASSPRGHEQYF
TRBV14,TRBD1,TRBJ1-3,.,TGTGCCAGCAGCCAAGGACAGGGGACTGGAAACACCATATATTTT,CASSQGQGTGNTIYF
TRBV4-3,TRBD2,TRBJ2-5,.,TGCGCCAGCAGCCAAGAAGGCCCTTTAGCGGGGATACAAGAGACCCAGTACTTC,CASSQEGPLAGIQETQYF
TRBV7-2,.,TRBJ2-5,once,TGTGCCAGCAGCTTCCGACAGGCCCAAGAGACCCAGTACTTC,CASSFRQAQETQYF
TRBV23-1,TRBD1,TRBJ1-6,.,TGCGCCAGCAGACTGGAGCTGACAGGGAAAGCTTCACCCCTCCACTTT,CASRLELTGKASPLHF
TRBV7-9,.,TRBJ2-7,.,TGTGCCAGCAGCTTATCGAGCGGGCGCGCCTCCTACGAGCAGTACTTC,CASSLSSGRASYEQYF
TRBV28,TRBD1,TRBJ1-5,.,TGTGCCAGCAGGGGCCGGGACAGGGGGCGAAATTTCCTCATTAGCAATCAGCCCCAGCATTTT,CASRGRDRGRNFLISNQPQHF
TRBV11-3,.,TRBJ1-1,.,TGTGCCAGCAGCTGGGACACCAACACTGAAGCTTTCTTT,CASSWDTNTEAFF